This T cell receptor beta chain was identified in a study of T cell changes during pregnancy in multiple sclerosis. Germline V gene sequence: CDR1 SGHRS, CDR2 YFSETQ. The CDR3 covers 15 residues. V gave up 1 base and J gave up 5 bases; unmatched junction bases: 5. TCRdb's table, derived via immunoSEQ multiplex PCR, lists solely in-frame clones and lacks some. The sample yields 65,000 to 95,000 clones, about 93% seen once. The receptor was isolated from a female donor in good health, enrolled as a control in a pregnancy study. The chain combines TRBV5-1 with TRBJ2-3, with 9 nucleotides matching TRBD2. The sequencing here drew on peripheral blood, taken after pregnancy. The CDR3 coding sequence is TGCGCCAGCAGCTTGTGGCGGGGGGGCGAAGATACGCAGTATTTT. Protein sequence: CASSLWRGGEDTQYF.